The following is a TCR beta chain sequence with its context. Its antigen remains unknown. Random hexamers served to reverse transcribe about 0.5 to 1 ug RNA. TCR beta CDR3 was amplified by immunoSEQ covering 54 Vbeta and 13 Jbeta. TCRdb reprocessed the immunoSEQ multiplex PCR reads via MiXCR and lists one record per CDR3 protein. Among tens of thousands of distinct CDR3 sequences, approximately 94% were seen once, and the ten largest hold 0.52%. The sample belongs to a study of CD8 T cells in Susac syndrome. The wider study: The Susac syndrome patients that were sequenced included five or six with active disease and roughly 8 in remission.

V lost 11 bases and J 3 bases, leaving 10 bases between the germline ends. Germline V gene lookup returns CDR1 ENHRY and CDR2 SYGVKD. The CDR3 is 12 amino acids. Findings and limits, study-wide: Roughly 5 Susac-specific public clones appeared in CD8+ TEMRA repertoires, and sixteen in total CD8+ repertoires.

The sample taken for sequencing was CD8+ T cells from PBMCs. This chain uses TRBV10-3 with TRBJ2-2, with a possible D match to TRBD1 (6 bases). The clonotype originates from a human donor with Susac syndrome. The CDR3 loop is CARQEYTGELFF. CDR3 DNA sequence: TGTGCCCGACAGGAGTACACCGGGGAGCTGTTTTTT.